Listed below are T cell receptor beta chains from one sample, sequenced in a study of blood T cell repertoires in COVID-19. TCRdb's copy holds only in-frame clones and misses some; the assay was immunoSEQ multiplex PCR. Of roughly 300,000 clones listed, roughly 91% are singletons. The source material was PBMCs or T cells enriched from blood (not recorded which). The receptor source for this set is a woman in her thirties or forties with acute COVID-19. Each CDR3 is given with its conserved first and last residue. D genes are given only for firm matches. Expanded clones are given a class, and other clones once, few, many or no size at all.

clone_size: few
d_call: .
cdr3_length: 15
j_call: TRBJ1-2
v_call: TRBV21-1
cdr3_aa: CASSPKRDRRRGYTF
cdr3_nt: TGTGCCAGCAGCCCGAAGAGGGACAGACGTCGGGGCTACACCTTC

clone_size: .
d_call: .
cdr3_length: 13
j_call: TRBJ1-1
v_call: TRBV18
cdr3_aa: CASSPQGLLEAFF
cdr3_nt: TGTGCCAGCTCACCGCAGGGGCTCCTTGAAGCTTTCTTT

clone_size: .
d_call: .
cdr3_length: 16
j_call: TRBJ2-5
v_call: TRBV7-9
cdr3_aa: CASSSDPPGPQETQYF
cdr3_nt: TGTGCCAGCAGCTCGGACCCTCCAGGGCCCCAAGAGACCCAGTACTTC

clone_size: few
d_call: .
cdr3_length: 16
j_call: TRBJ1-6
v_call: TRBV9
cdr3_aa: CASSPQVIRGNSPLHF
cdr3_nt: TGTGCCAGCAGCCCACAGGTCATAAGGGGGAATTCACCCCTCCACTTT

clone_size: .
d_call: .
cdr3_length: 14
j_call: TRBJ2-5
v_call: TRBV9
cdr3_aa: CASSVGRSQETQYF
cdr3_nt: TGTGCCAGCAGCGTTGGGAGATCCCAAGAGACCCAGTACTTC

clone_size: once
d_call: .
cdr3_length: 14
j_call: TRBJ1-6
v_call: TRBV27
cdr3_aa: CASSFLGGRTPLHF
cdr3_nt: TGTGCCAGCAGTTTTCTGGGGGGTAGGACACCCCTCCACTTT

clone_size: .
d_call: TRBD2
cdr3_length: 16
j_call: TRBJ2-1
v_call: TRBV14
cdr3_aa: CASSQVQLAVYNEQFF
cdr3_nt: TGTGCCAGCAGCCAAGTCCAACTAGCGGTATACAATGAGCAGTTCTTC

clone_size: .
d_call: .
cdr3_length: 14
j_call: TRBJ1-1
v_call: TRBV29-1
cdr3_aa: CSVAQILLHTEAFF
cdr3_nt: TGCAGCGTTGCCCAGATTTTATTGCACACTGAAGCTTTCTTT

clone_size: few
d_call: .
cdr3_length: 12
j_call: TRBJ1-2
v_call: TRBV2
cdr3_aa: CASSPRVYGYTF
cdr3_nt: TGTGCCAGCAGTCCCAGGGTCTATGGCTACACCTTC

clone_size: .
d_call: TRBD1
cdr3_length: 18
j_call: TRBJ1-1
v_call: TRBV28
cdr3_aa: CASSYSTYGTGVWTEAFF
cdr3_nt: TGTGCCAGCAGTTACTCTACTTACGGGACAGGGGTGTGGACTGAAGCTTTCTTT

clone_size: .
d_call: .
cdr3_length: 13
j_call: TRBJ1-2
v_call: TRBV19
cdr3_aa: CASIGRGVYGYTF
cdr3_nt: TGTGCCAGTATCGGGAGAGGAGTTTATGGCTACACCTTC

clone_size: .
d_call: .
cdr3_length: 19
j_call: TRBJ1-2
v_call: TRBV3-1/TRBV3-2
cdr3_aa: CASSQDLWGREYSNYGYTF
cdr3_nt: TGTGCCAGCAGCCAAGATCTATGGGGTAGGGAGTATTCCAACTATGGCTACACCTTC

clone_size: .
d_call: .
cdr3_length: 12
j_call: TRBJ2-1
v_call: TRBV7-9
cdr3_aa: CASSHGRDEQFF
cdr3_nt: TGTGCCAGCAGCCACGGCCGGGATGAGCAGTTCTTC

clone_size: .
d_call: .
cdr3_length: 12
j_call: TRBJ2-7
v_call: TRBV2
cdr3_aa: CASGLIPYEQYF
cdr3_nt: TGTGCCAGCGGACTCATTCCCTACGAGCAGTACTTC

clone_size: .
d_call: TRBD1
cdr3_length: 14
j_call: TRBJ2-5
v_call: TRBV5-1
cdr3_aa: CASSLAGQGETQYF
cdr3_nt: TGCGCCAGCAGCTTGGCTGGACAGGGGGAGACCCAGTACTTC

clone_size: .
d_call: TRBD1
cdr3_length: 15
j_call: TRBJ1-2
v_call: TRBV29-1
cdr3_aa: CSGGTGGPYNYGYTF
cdr3_nt: TGCAGCGGCGGGACAGGGGGCCCATATAACTATGGCTACACCTTC

clone_size: .
d_call: .
cdr3_length: 13
j_call: TRBJ1-2
v_call: TRBV24-1
cdr3_aa: CATSDLSGRGYTF
cdr3_nt: TGTGCCACCAGTGATTTGTCCGGTCGGGGCTACACCTTC

clone_size: .
d_call: .
cdr3_length: 15
j_call: TRBJ1-5
v_call: TRBV18
cdr3_aa: CASSQGGSSNQPQHF
cdr3_nt: TGTGCCAGCTCCCAGGGAGGGAGTAGTAATCAGCCCCAGCATTTT

clone_size: .
d_call: .
cdr3_length: 13
j_call: TRBJ1-1
v_call: TRBV12-5
cdr3_aa: CASGRGGNTEAFF
cdr3_nt: TGTGCTAGTGGTCGCGGGGGGAACACTGAAGCTTTCTTT

clone_size: .
d_call: .
cdr3_length: 14
j_call: TRBJ1-1
v_call: TRBV7-6
cdr3_aa: CASRPTSGGTEAFF
cdr3_nt: TGTGCCAGCAGGCCGACATCCGGTGGCACTGAAGCTTTCTTT

clone_size: .
d_call: TRBD2
cdr3_length: 16
j_call: TRBJ2-1
v_call: TRBV7-6
cdr3_aa: CASSQGSSGRANEQFF
cdr3_nt: TGTGCCAGCAGCCAGGGGTCTAGCGGGAGGGCCAATGAGCAGTTCTTC

clone_size: once
d_call: .
cdr3_length: 14
j_call: TRBJ2-1
v_call: TRBV9
cdr3_aa: CASSIRTANNEQFF
cdr3_nt: TGTGCCAGCAGCATACGGACAGCCAACAATGAGCAGTTCTTC

clone_size: .
d_call: .
cdr3_length: 15
j_call: TRBJ2-6
v_call: TRBV5-5
cdr3_aa: CASSQGQSGANVLTF
cdr3_nt: TGTGCCAGCAGCCAAGGACAGTCTGGGGCCAACGTCCTGACTTTC

clone_size: once
d_call: .
cdr3_length: 15
j_call: TRBJ2-7
v_call: TRBV19
cdr3_aa: CASRQLGEVSYEQYF
cdr3_nt: TGTGCCAGTAGACAACTAGGTGAAGTCTCCTACGAGCAGTACTTC

clone_size: .
d_call: TRBD2
cdr3_length: 13
j_call: TRBJ2-5
v_call: TRBV4-1
cdr3_aa: CASSRGDYETQYF
cdr3_nt: TGCGCCAGCAGCCGCGGGGACTATGAGACCCAGTACTTC

clone_size: .
d_call: .
cdr3_length: 15
j_call: TRBJ1-5
v_call: TRBV6-1
cdr3_aa: CASRQRGGSNQPQHF
cdr3_nt: TGTGCCAGCAGACAAAGGGGGGGGAGCAATCAGCCCCAGCATTTT

clone_size: .
d_call: TRBD1
cdr3_length: 17
j_call: TRBJ2-7
v_call: TRBV5-6
cdr3_aa: CASSLARGTGQSYEQYF
cdr3_nt: TGTGCCAGCAGCTTGGCCCGTGGGACAGGGCAATCCTACGAGCAGTACTTC

clone_size: .
d_call: TRBD1
cdr3_length: 13
j_call: TRBJ1-5
v_call: TRBV30
cdr3_aa: CAWTGGENQPQHF
cdr3_nt: TGTGCCTGGACAGGGGGCGAGAATCAGCCCCAGCATTTT

clone_size: .
d_call: .
cdr3_length: 15
j_call: TRBJ1-3
v_call: TRBV19
cdr3_aa: CASREQGGRGNTIYF
cdr3_nt: TGTGCCAGTAGAGAACAGGGAGGGAGAGGAAACACCATATATTTT

clone_size: .
d_call: TRBD1
cdr3_length: 13
j_call: TRBJ1-2
v_call: TRBV5-1
cdr3_aa: CASSSTGGHGYTF
cdr3_nt: TGCGCCAGCAGCTCGACAGGGGGACATGGCTACACCTTC

clone_size: .
d_call: .
cdr3_length: 15
j_call: TRBJ2-5
v_call: TRBV5-1
cdr3_aa: CASSLAGRDQETQYF
cdr3_nt: TGCGCCAGCAGCTTGGCCGGTCGGGATCAAGAGACCCAGTACTTC

clone_size: .
d_call: TRBD1
cdr3_length: 15
j_call: TRBJ1-2
v_call: TRBV6-5
cdr3_aa: CATARDRDRWYGYTF
cdr3_nt: TGTGCCACTGCACGGGACAGGGATAGATGGTACGGCTACACCTTC

clone_size: .
d_call: .
cdr3_length: 18
j_call: TRBJ2-5
v_call: TRBV5-3
cdr3_aa: CARSYDREEPGTKETQYF
cdr3_nt: TGTGCCAGAAGCTACGACAGGGAGGAACCGGGAACTAAAGAGACCCAGTACTTC

clone_size: .
d_call: TRBD2
cdr3_length: 17
j_call: TRBJ2-3
v_call: TRBV24-1
cdr3_aa: CATRGGLAGDGTDTQYF
cdr3_nt: TGTGCCACCAGAGGAGGACTAGCGGGAGATGGCACAGATACGCAGTATTTT

clone_size: few
d_call: TRBD2
cdr3_length: 15
j_call: TRBJ2-7
v_call: TRBV6-2/TRBV6-3
cdr3_aa: CASSPFASGTYEQYF
cdr3_nt: TGTGCCAGCAGCCCCTTCGCTAGCGGGACGTACGAGCAGTACTTC

clone_size: .
d_call: .
cdr3_length: 12
j_call: TRBJ2-7
v_call: TRBV6-5
cdr3_aa: CAGVSVKGEQYF
cdr3_nt: TGTGCCGGGGTTAGCGTTAAAGGCGAGCAGTACTTC

clone_size: .
d_call: .
cdr3_length: 14
j_call: TRBJ1-1
v_call: TRBV27
cdr3_aa: CASSAQVRNTEAFF
cdr3_nt: TGTGCCAGCAGCGCACAGGTTCGGAACACTGAAGCTTTCTTT

clone_size: .
d_call: TRBD1
cdr3_length: 15
j_call: TRBJ1-3
v_call: TRBV27
cdr3_aa: CASSRGGTGGNTIYF
cdr3_nt: TGTGCCAGCAGTAGAGGCGGGACAGGCGGAAACACCATATATTTT

clone_size: few
d_call: .
cdr3_length: 13
j_call: TRBJ2-2
v_call: TRBV18
cdr3_aa: CASSTDSPGELFF
cdr3_nt: TGTGCCAGCTCAACCGACAGTCCCGGGGAGCTGTTTTTT

clone_size: once
d_call: .
cdr3_length: 11
j_call: TRBJ2-7
v_call: TRBV27
cdr3_aa: CASSSLYEQYF
cdr3_nt: TGTGCCAGCAGTTCCCTCTACGAGCAGTACTTC

clone_size: .
d_call: .
cdr3_length: 12
j_call: TRBJ2-1
v_call: TRBV3-1/TRBV3-2
cdr3_aa: CASSQVNNEQFF
cdr3_nt: TGTGCCAGCAGCCAAGTCAACAATGAGCAGTTCTTC

clone_size: .
d_call: TRBD1
cdr3_length: 15
j_call: TRBJ2-1
v_call: TRBV15
cdr3_aa: CATSRDNRGNNEQFF
cdr3_nt: TGTGCCACCAGCAGAGACAACAGGGGGAACAATGAGCAGTTCTTC

clone_size: .
d_call: .
cdr3_length: 14
j_call: TRBJ2-3
v_call: TRBV27
cdr3_aa: CASSPFTGFDTQYF
cdr3_nt: TGTGCCAGCAGTCCCTTTACGGGGTTCGATACGCAGTATTTT

clone_size: once
d_call: TRBD2
cdr3_length: 16
j_call: TRBJ2-5
v_call: TRBV2
cdr3_aa: CASSERGFSGEETQYF
cdr3_nt: TGTGCCAGCAGTGAGCGCGGGTTTAGCGGGGAAGAGACCCAGTACTTC

clone_size: once
d_call: .
cdr3_length: 17
j_call: TRBJ2-7
v_call: TRBV21-1
cdr3_aa: CASSKEGRTKNTYEQYF
cdr3_nt: TGTGCCAGCAGCAAAGAAGGTAGGACAAAAAACACCTACGAGCAGTACTTC

clone_size: .
d_call: .
cdr3_length: 16
j_call: TRBJ1-5
v_call: TRBV4-1
cdr3_aa: CASSPQSSVSYQPQHF
cdr3_nt: TGCGCCAGCAGCCCCCAAAGTTCAGTATCTTATCAGCCCCAGCATTTT

clone_size: .
d_call: .
cdr3_length: 14
j_call: TRBJ1-6
v_call: TRBV5-1
cdr3_aa: CASSLQGRQSPLHF
cdr3_nt: TGCGCCAGCAGCTTACAGGGTCGACAATCACCCCTCCACTTT

clone_size: few
d_call: TRBD2
cdr3_length: 11
j_call: TRBJ2-1
v_call: TRBV29-1
cdr3_aa: CSGTAGGPTFF
cdr3_nt: TGCAGCGGGACAGCGGGAGGGCCAACGTTCTTC

clone_size: many
d_call: TRBD2
cdr3_length: 14
j_call: TRBJ2-7
v_call: TRBV7-9
cdr3_aa: CASSSGLDVGEQYF
cdr3_nt: TGTGCCAGCAGCTCGGGACTAGATGTGGGCGAGCAGTACTTC

clone_size: .
d_call: .
cdr3_length: 16
j_call: TRBJ2-2
v_call: TRBV14
cdr3_aa: CASSPVQVANTGELFF
cdr3_nt: TGTGCCAGCAGTCCGGTTCAGGTCGCGAACACCGGGGAGCTGTTTTTT

clone_size: .
d_call: .
cdr3_length: 15
j_call: TRBJ1-5
v_call: TRBV28
cdr3_aa: CASSLSLSGNQPQHF
cdr3_nt: TGTGCCAGCAGCCTTAGCCTCTCCGGCAATCAGCCCCAGCATTTT

clone_size: .
d_call: TRBD1
cdr3_length: 17
j_call: TRBJ1-2
v_call: TRBV7-9
cdr3_aa: CASTALRPGTGTDGYTF
cdr3_nt: TGTGCCAGCACGGCTTTGCGTCCAGGGACAGGGACTGATGGCTACACCTTC

clone_size: .
d_call: .
cdr3_length: 15
j_call: TRBJ1-3
v_call: TRBV30
cdr3_aa: CAWSGYGGTGNTIYF
cdr3_nt: TGTGCCTGGAGTGGCTACGGGGGTACCGGAAACACCATATATTTT

clone_size: .
d_call: .
cdr3_length: 13
j_call: TRBJ1-1
v_call: TRBV28
cdr3_aa: CASTGRRNTEAFF
cdr3_nt: TGTGCCAGCACAGGCCGGCGGAACACTGAAGCTTTCTTT

clone_size: .
d_call: .
cdr3_length: 13
j_call: TRBJ2-7
v_call: TRBV10-3
cdr3_aa: CAISRGIPYEQYF
cdr3_nt: TGTGCCATCAGTCGGGGGATCCCCTACGAGCAGTACTTC

clone_size: .
d_call: .
cdr3_length: 13
j_call: TRBJ2-3
v_call: TRBV24-1
cdr3_aa: CATSRGGPDTQYF
cdr3_nt: TGTGCCACCAGTCGGGGAGGACCAGATACGCAGTATTTT

clone_size: .
d_call: .
cdr3_length: 14
j_call: TRBJ1-2
v_call: TRBV5-1
cdr3_aa: CASSLGRAAAGYTF
cdr3_nt: TGCGCCAGCAGCTTGGGCAGGGCGGCGGCTGGCTACACCTTC

clone_size: .
d_call: .
cdr3_length: 16
j_call: TRBJ1-1
v_call: TRBV4-1
cdr3_aa: CASSQGPRSMNTEAFF
cdr3_nt: TGCGCCAGCAGCCAAGGTCCGAGATCCATGAACACTGAAGCTTTCTTT